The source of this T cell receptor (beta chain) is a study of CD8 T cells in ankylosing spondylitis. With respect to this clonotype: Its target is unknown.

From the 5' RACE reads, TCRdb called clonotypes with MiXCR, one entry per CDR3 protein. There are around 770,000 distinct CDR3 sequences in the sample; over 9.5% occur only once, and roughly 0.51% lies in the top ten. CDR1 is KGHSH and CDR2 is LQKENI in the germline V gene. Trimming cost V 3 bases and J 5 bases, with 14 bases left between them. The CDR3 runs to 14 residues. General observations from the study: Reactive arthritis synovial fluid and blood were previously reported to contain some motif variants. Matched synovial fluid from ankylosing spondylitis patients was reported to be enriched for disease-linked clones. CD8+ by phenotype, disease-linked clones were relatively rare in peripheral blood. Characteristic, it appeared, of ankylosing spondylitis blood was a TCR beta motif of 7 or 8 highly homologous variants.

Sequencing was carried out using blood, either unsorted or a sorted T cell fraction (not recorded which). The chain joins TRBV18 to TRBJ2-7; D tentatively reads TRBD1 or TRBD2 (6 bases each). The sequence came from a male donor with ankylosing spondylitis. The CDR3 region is CASSPRGLEDEQYF. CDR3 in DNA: TGTGCCAGCTCACCCCGGGGGCTAGAGGACGAGCAGTACTTC. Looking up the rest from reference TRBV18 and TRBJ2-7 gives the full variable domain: NAGVMQNPRHLVRRRGQEARLRCSPMKGHSHVYWYRQLPEEGLKFMVYLQKENIIDESGMPKERFSAEFPKEGPSILRIQQVVRGDSAAYFCASSPRGLEDEQYFGPGTRLTVT.